This TCR beta chain originates from a study of graft-versus-host responses after intestinal transplantation. Overall study: Anti-thymocyte globulin served as induction for all recipients, who then took tacrolimus and steroids for roughly 3 years.

Irradiated, violet-dye-labeled stimulator cells, roughly 200,000 in number, were plated with roughly 200,000 CFSE-labeled responder cells. The CDR3 runs to 15 residues. Germline V gene lookup returns CDR1 SGHVS and CDR2 FNYEAQ. V shed 4 bases and J 4 bases; nucleotides not matched to a gene: 4. The method was immunoSEQ multiplex PCR; TCRdb's version includes in-frame clones alone and lacks a portion of them. The sample includes 20,000 to 25,000 clones, 35% to 50% seen only once; the top ten take approximately 1.6%. Sequencing was performed on alloreactive CD8+ T cells from a mixed lymphocyte reaction culture, taken before intestinal transplant. Subset defined: CFSE-low proliferating T cells sorted from approximately 6-day pre-transplant mixed lymphocyte reaction (GvH or HvG direction). The TCR was taken from a human patient who received an intestinal transplant. The chain uses TRBV7-6 and TRBJ2-3; TRBD2 agrees at 11 bases. The CDR3 DNA is TGTGCCAGCAGCTCTAGCGGGAGGCGGTCAGATACGCAGTATTTT. Translated: CASSSSGRRSDTQYF.